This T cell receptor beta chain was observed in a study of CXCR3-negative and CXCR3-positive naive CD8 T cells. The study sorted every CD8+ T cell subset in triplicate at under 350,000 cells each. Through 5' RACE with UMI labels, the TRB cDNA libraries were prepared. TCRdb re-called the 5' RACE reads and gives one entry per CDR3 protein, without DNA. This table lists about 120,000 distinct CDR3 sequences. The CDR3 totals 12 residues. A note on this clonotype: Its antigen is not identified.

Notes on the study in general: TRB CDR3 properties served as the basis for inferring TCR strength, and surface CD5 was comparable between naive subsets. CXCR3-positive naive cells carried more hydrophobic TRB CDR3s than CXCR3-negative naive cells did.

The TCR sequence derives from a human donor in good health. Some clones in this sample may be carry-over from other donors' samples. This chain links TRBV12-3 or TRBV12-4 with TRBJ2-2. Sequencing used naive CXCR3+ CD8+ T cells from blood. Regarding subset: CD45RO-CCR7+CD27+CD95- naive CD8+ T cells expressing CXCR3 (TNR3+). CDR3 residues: CASRDVPGELFF.